This T cell receptor (beta chain) stems from a study of blood T cell repertoires in COVID-19. Per germline, CDR1 LGHNA and CDR2 YSLEER. V lost 1 base and J lost 0, with 7 bases in between. This CDR3 is 14 amino acids long. Clones were read by immunoSEQ multiplex PCR, and TCRdb kept only the in-frame ones, dropping some. The data show over 150,000 clones, 88% seen once. This clonotype was sampled from a woman aged 18-35 years who had recovered from COVID-19. The chain joins TRBV4-3 to TRBJ2-7; D is undetermined. Input material: PBMCs or T cells enriched from blood (not recorded which). Written as DNA, the CDR3 is TGCGCCAGCAGCCAAGGGGCCGGCTCCTACGAGCAGTACTTC. As protein: CASSQGAGSYEQYF.